This record covers a single T cell receptor beta chain. The sample originates from a study of technical replicates of blood from several donors. Profiled with immunoSEQ multiplex PCR; TCRdb holds only in-frame clones, not every one. Found here are more than 80,000 clones, 95% of them singletons; the top ten hold 0.34%. There are 12 residues in the CDR3. Germline loops: CDR1 SGHTA, CDR2 FQGNSA. Trimming removed 3 bases from V and 6 bases from J, with 6 bases in between. The sample comprised T cells isolated from PBMCs. The clonotype was recovered from a human donor in good health. The gene calls are TRBV7-2 and TRBJ2-1; the D is unclear. The CDR3, as DNA: TGTGCCAGCAGCTTCCTCGTCAATGAGCAGTTCTTC. Translated: CASSFLVNEQFF.